These 19 T cell receptor beta chains share one sample of origin, sequenced in a study of T-cell memory formation after mild COVID-19. From the 5' RACE reads, TCRdb called clonotypes with MiXCR, one entry per CDR3 protein. Of nearly 350,000 distinct CDR3 sequences detected, over 10% appear once; the ten largest clones hold over 20%. Sequencing was performed on PBMCs or a T cell subset sorted from them (not recorded which). All receptors derive from a man younger than 35 who had mild COVID-19 (a few samples of this study predate the infection). Cell type and time point are not known.

This clonotype was counted a few times. V and J are TRBV6-2 or TRBV6-3 and TRBJ2-5, with 9 bases lining up with TRBD1. The length of the CDR3 is 14 residues. Germline loops: CDR1 MNHEY, CDR2 SVGEGT. Germline trimming cut 6 bases from V and 2 bases from J; bases unmatched to any gene: 4. The CDR3 coding sequence is TGTGCCAGCAGGACAGGGGGGATTCAAGAGACCCAGTACTTC. Amino acid sequence: CASRTGGIQETQYF.

A few counts support this clonotype. This chain links TRBV29-1 with TRBJ2-7; D is undetermined. The CDR3 covers 12 residues. Trimming stripped 6 bases from V and 3 bases from J, with 12 bases between. Germline V gene data show CDR1 as SQVTM and CDR2 as ANQGSEA. This CDR3 is CSVELHVYEQYV. CDR3 nucleotides: TGCAGCGTGGAGTTACACGTCTACGAGCAGTACGTC.

At least ten counts were recorded for this clonotype. V usage is TRBV5-1 and J usage is TRBJ1-2, with D hard to call. Germline V lookup: CDR1 SGHRS, CDR2 YFSETQ. The CDR3 loop spans 16 amino acids. V lost 0 bases and J 2 bases, leaving 14 bases between the germline ends. CDR3 in amino acids: CASSLAQVGPNYGYTF. CDR3 sequence (DNA): TGCGCCAGCAGCTTGGCCCAGGTAGGGCCCAACTATGGCTACACCTTC.

The J gene is TRBJ2-5, the V gene TRBV9; no reliable D call. Trimming pared 4 bases from V and 13 bases from J, leaving 17 bases between. This CDR3 is built from 12 residues. Germline assignment: CDR1 SGDLS and CDR2 YYNGEE. CDR3 coding DNA: TGTGCCAGCAGCACCAGGAGCAGCAACGTGTACTTC. Translation gives CASSTRSSNVYF.

This clonotype occurred a few times. This chain joins TRBV20-1 and TRBJ2-3; the match to TRBD2 covers 9 bases. The V gene end was trimmed by 7 bases and the J gene end by 4 bases; junction bases not matched to a gene: 9. CDR3 length: 14 residues. The germline gives CDR1 DFQATT, CDR2 SNEGSKA (reference sequence). In nucleotides, the CDR3 is TGCAGTGTCGAGGGCGGGGGGGCGGCAGATACGCAGTATTTT. Its protein product is CSVEGGGAADTQYF.

V usage is TRBV4-3 and J usage is TRBJ2-1; D perhaps matches TRBD1 (5 bases). Trimming shortened V by 8 bases and J by 6 bases, and 23 bases separated the two germline ends. This CDR3 has 16 residues. CDR1 LGHNA and CDR2 YSLEER come from the germline V gene. CDR3 sequence: CASRANKGLIANEQFF. CDR3 in DNA: TGCGCCAGCCGAGCGAACAAGGGGCTAATCGCCAATGAGCAGTTCTTC.

The rearrangement links TRBV5-1 to TRBJ1-1, with D possibly TRBD1 on 5 matching bases. CDR3 length equals 15 residues. The V gene lost 4 bases and the J gene lost 5 bases, with 18 bases spanning the gap. The germline V gene has CDR1 SGHRS and CDR2 YFSETQ. CDR3 bases: TGCGCCAGCAGCCCGATTCAGGGAAGAGGAACTGAAGCTTTCTTT. Protein sequence: CASSPIQGRGTEAFF.

The chain links TRBV29-1 to TRBJ1-4; D unresolved. V lost 7 bases, J lost 5 bases, and 14 bases lay in between. CDR3 length equals 13 residues. Germline V lookup: CDR1 SQVTM, CDR2 ANQGSEA. CDR3 protein: CSAETVRNEKLFF. CDR3 nucleotides: TGCAGCGCGGAGACGGTACGAAATGAAAAACTGTTTTTT.

The gene calls are TRBV6-5 and TRBJ2-1; no definite D call. The germline gives CDR1 MNHEY, CDR2 SVGAGI. The ends were cut back, 5 bases at V and 12 bases at J, with 17 bases in the middle. This CDR3 is 13 amino acids long. CDR3 loop: CASSDRPTWGQFF. CDR3 bases: TGTGCCAGCAGTGATCGACCAACCTGGGGGCAGTTCTTC.

The rearrangement joins TRBV6-2 or TRBV6-3 to TRBJ2-5, with 8 bases that match TRBD2. Unmatched junction bases numbered 6, after V lost 5 bases and J lost 1 base. CDR1 and CDR2 (germline): MNHEY, SVGEGT. This CDR3 is built from 15 residues. In nucleotides, the CDR3 is TGTGCCAGCAGTCCCCGGGAGGGAACCCAAGAGACCCAGTACTTC. The encoded protein is CASSPREGTQETQYF.

This chain links TRBV11-2 with TRBJ2-4, with 7 bases lining up with TRBD1. The germline V gene encodes CDR1 SGHAT and CDR2 FQNNGV. The V and J ends lost 4 bases and 0 bases, in that order; junction bases with no gene match: 9. The CDR3 is made up of 17 amino acids. In DNA, the CDR3 is TGTGCCAGCAGCTACCTAGGGACAGCTCTAGCCAAAAACATTCAGTACTTC. This encodes CASSYLGTALAKNIQYF. Looking up the rest from reference TRBV11-2 and TRBJ2-4 gives the full variable domain: EAGVAQSPRYKIIEKRQSVAFWCNPISGHATLYWYQQILGQGPKLLIQFQNNGVVDDSQLPKDRFSAERLKGVDSTLKIQPAKLEDSAVYLCASSYLGTALAKNIQYFGAGTRLSVL.

The CDR3 DNA is TGTGCCATCAGTGGAGAGGCTGTTGGCTACACCTTC. It yields the protein CAISGEAVGYTF. The V and J genes are TRBV10-3 and TRBJ1-2, with D uncertain. This CDR3 is 12 amino acids long. V shed 4 bases and J shed 7 bases, with 10 bases lying between them. The germline V gene encodes CDR1 ENHRY and CDR2 SYGVKD.

The chain is built from TRBV12-3 or TRBV12-4 and TRBJ1-5; D may be TRBD1 (6 bases). The CDR3 runs to 14 residues. V lost 4 bases, J lost 9 bases, and 16 bases lay in between. In DNA, the CDR3 is TGTGCCAGCAGTTCGACAGGCCCCCCATGGCCCCAGCATTTT. Translation gives CASSSTGPPWPQHF.

This chain uses TRBV6-6 with TRBJ2-1, with 10 bases aligning to TRBD2. J lost 9 bases, V lost 2 bases, and 7 bases had no gene match. Looked up from germline, CDR1 is MNHNY and CDR2 is SVGAGI (reference sequence). The length of the CDR3 is 15 residues. The CDR3 loop reads CASSYLSLAGAEQFF. CDR3 DNA: TGTGCCAGCAGTTACCTGTCCCTAGCGGGGGCTGAGCAGTTCTTC.

This clonotype was recorded many times. CDR3 nucleotide sequence: TGTGCCAGCAGCTTAGGGGACAATGAGCAGTTCTTC. Translating gives CASSLGDNEQFF. V is TRBV7-2 and J is TRBJ2-1; D gene unclear. V lost 1 base and J 5 bases, leaving 3 bases between the germline ends. Germline CDR1 is SGHTA and CDR2 is FQGNSA. This CDR3 spans 12 amino acids.

This clonotype was seen a handful of times. The chain is built from TRBV5-4 and TRBJ2-3; D perhaps matches TRBD2 (7 bases). V was trimmed by 1 base and J by 2 bases, leaving 11 bases between them. The CDR3 length is 15 residues. Germline CDR1 and CDR2: SGHNT and YYREEE (reference sequence). The CDR3 region is CASSLRGGPTDTQYF. CDR3 DNA: TGTGCCAGCAGCTTGAGGGGGGGCCCCACAGATACGCAGTATTTT. The full variable domain, in which reference TRBV5-4 and TRBJ2-3 provide the parts outside the CDR3, is ETGVTQSPTHLIKTRGQQVTLRCSSQSGHNTVSWYQQALGQGPQFIFQYYREEENGRGNFPPRFSGLQFPNYSSELNVNALELDDSALYLCASSLRGGPTDTQYFGPGTRLTVL.

This chain links TRBV29-1 with TRBJ2-2, with 10 bases identical to TRBD1. Germline V gives CDR1 SQVTM, CDR2 ANQGSEA. There are 13 residues in the CDR3. The V segment lost 6 bases and the J segment 4 bases; nucleotides outside the gene matches: 2. The CDR3 nucleotides are TGCAGCGTGGACAGGGGGGCCACCGGGGAGCTGTTTTTT. This translates into CSVDRGATGELFF.

In this sample, this clonotype turned up a few times. The V gene is TRBV19, the J gene TRBJ2-7; D perhaps matches TRBD2 (6 bases). The V end lost 11 bases, the J end lost 0 bases, and 14 bases lay between the germline ends. The CDR3 consists of 13 residues. Germline CDR1 reads LNHDA; CDR2 reads SQIVND (reference sequence). The CDR3 spells CAASGRNSYEQYF. The CDR3 DNA reads as TGTGCCGCGAGCGGGCGCAACTCCTACGAGCAGTACTTC.

In its sample, this clonotype was seen a few times. The chain has TRBV6-2 or TRBV6-3 and TRBJ2-6; a weak D match, TRBD1 (6 bases). CDR3 length: 14 residues. Between the trimmed V and J ends, which lost 7 bases and 0 bases, there was a span of 7 bases. Germline values: CDR1 MNHEY, CDR2 SVGEGT. The CDR3 is CASKTGSGANVLTF. The CDR3 DNA is TGTGCCAGCAAGACAGGCTCTGGGGCCAACGTCCTGACTTTC.